The clone carrying this T cell receptor (beta chain) was seen more than once but under ten times. The antigen remains undetermined. The sample originates from a study of response to subunit inactivated influenza vaccine. General study results and limits: The authors proposed limited new T cell recruitment per seasonal influenza vaccination.

Germline V gives CDR1 SEHNR, CDR2 FQNEAQ (reference sequence). There are 11 residues in the CDR3. V shed 11 bases and J shed 2 bases, with 10 bases lying between them. MiXCR, run by TCRdb on the RT-PCR reads, gives a single entry per CDR3 protein. Of hundreds of thousands of distinct CDR3 sequences listed, about 15% are singletons. Sequences were derived from PBMCs from blood, sampled roughly 2 weeks before vaccination. The V call is TRBV7-9, the J call TRBJ2-7; D might be TRBD2 (6 bases). The sequence came from a man aged 50 or older who received an inactivated influenza vaccine. The CDR3 coding sequence is TGTGCCGCTGGAGGGACCTACGAGCAGTACTTC. It codes for CAAGGTYEQYF.